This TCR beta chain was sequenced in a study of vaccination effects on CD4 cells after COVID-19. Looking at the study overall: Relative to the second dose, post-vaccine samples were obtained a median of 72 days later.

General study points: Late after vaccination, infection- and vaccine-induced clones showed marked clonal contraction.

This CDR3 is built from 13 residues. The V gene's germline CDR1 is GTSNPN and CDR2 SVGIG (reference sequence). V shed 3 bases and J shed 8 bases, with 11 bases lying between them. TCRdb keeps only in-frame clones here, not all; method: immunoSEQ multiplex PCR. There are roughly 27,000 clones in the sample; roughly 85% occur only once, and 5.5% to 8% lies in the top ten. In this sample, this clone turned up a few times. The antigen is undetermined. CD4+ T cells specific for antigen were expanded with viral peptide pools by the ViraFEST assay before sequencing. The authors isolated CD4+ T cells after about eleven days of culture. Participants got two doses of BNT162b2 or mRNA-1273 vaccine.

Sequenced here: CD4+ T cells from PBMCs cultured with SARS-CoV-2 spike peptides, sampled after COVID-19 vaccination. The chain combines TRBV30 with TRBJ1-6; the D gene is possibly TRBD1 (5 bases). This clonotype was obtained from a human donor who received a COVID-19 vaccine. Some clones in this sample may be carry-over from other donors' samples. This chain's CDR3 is CAWSGQGHSPLHF. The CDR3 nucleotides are TGTGCCTGGAGCGGTCAGGGACATTCACCCCTCCACTTT.